Sequencing of this T cell receptor beta chain was carried out in a study of shared clonotypes between healthy human individuals. The table came from immunoSEQ multiplex PCR; TCRdb's copy has only in-frame clones and leaves some out. The sample includes about 2.1 million clones, roughly 95% of them seen just once. It was CD45RO-negative cells, positively selected for CCR7, that made up naive CD8 cells, with terminally differentiated effector memory CD45RA+ cells excluded. The sample comprised naive CD8+ T cells from PBMCs. This sequence was found in a man aged 18 to 35 in good health. Some clones in this sample may be carry-over from other donors' samples.

The CDR3: CASSLLLADTQYF. The CDR3 DNA is TGTGCCAGTAGCCTCCTGCTGGCAGATACGCAGTATTTT. The chain recombines TRBV7-9 with TRBJ2-3; D not certain. V lost 9 bases and J lost 4, with 14 bases in between. CDR3 length: 13 residues. Looked up from germline, CDR1 is SEHNR and CDR2 is FQNEAQ (reference sequence).